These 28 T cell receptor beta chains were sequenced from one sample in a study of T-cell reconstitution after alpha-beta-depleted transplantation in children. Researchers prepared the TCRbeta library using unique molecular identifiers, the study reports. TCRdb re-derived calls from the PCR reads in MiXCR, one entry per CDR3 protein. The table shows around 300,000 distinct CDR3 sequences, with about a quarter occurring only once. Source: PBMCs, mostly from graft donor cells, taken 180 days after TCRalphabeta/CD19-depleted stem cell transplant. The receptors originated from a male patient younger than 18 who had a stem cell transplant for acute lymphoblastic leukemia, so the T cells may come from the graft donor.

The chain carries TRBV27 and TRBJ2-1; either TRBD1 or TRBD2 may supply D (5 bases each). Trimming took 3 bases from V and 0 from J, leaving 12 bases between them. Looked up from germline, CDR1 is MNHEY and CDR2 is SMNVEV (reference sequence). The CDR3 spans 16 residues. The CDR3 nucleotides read TGTGCCAGCAGTTTTACCGGGACGGCCTCCTACAATGAGCAGTTCTTC. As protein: CASSFTGTASYNEQFF.

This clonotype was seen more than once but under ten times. CDR3 loop: CASSQTGWFNEQFF. DNA for the CDR3: TGTGCCAGCAGCCAGACAGGTTGGTTCAATGAGCAGTTCTTC. V and J are TRBV6-1 and TRBJ2-1; D is possibly TRBD1 (6 bases). CDR1 MNHNS and CDR2 SASEGT come from the germline V gene. V dropped 6 bases and J dropped 6 bases, with 15 bases sitting between them. The CDR3 spans 14 residues.

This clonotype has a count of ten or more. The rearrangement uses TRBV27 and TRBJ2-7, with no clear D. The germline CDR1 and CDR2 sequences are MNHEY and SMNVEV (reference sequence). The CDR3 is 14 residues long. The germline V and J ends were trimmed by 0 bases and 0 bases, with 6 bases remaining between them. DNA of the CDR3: TGTGCCAGCAGTTTATCAGGAGCCTCCTACGAGCAGTACTTC. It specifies CASSLSGASYEQYF.

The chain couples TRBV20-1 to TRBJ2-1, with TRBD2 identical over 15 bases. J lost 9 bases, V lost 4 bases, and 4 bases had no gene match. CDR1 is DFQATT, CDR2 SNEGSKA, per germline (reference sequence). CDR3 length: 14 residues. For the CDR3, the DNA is TGCAGTGCTACGGGACTAGCGGGAGGTGTTGAGCAGTTCTTC. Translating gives CSATGLAGGVEQFF.

DNA for the CDR3: TGTGCCAGCAGCTCTAACACGGGGGCTGGGGGGCCCCTGAACACCGGGGAGCTGTTTTTT. This encodes CASSSNTGAGGPLNTGELFF. The rearrangement uses TRBV7-3 and TRBJ2-2, with D perhaps matching TRBD1 or TRBD2 (6 bases each). The germline V and J ends were trimmed by 4 bases and 1 base, with 25 bases remaining between them. The germline gives CDR1 SGHTA, CDR2 FQGTGA. The CDR3 has 20 residues.

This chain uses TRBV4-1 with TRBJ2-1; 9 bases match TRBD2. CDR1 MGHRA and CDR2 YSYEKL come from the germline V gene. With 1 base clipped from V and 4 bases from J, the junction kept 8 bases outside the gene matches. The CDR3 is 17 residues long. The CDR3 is CASSQGGLALTYNEQFF. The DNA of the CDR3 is TGCGCCAGCAGCCAAGGTGGACTAGCGTTAACTTACAATGAGCAGTTCTTC.

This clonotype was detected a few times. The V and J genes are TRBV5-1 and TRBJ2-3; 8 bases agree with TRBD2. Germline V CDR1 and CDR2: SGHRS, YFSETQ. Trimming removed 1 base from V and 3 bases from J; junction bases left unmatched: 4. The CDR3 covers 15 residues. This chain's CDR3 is CASSLTSGETDTQYF. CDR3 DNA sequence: TGCGCCAGCAGCTTGACTAGCGGAGAGACAGATACGCAGTATTTT.

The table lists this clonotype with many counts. CDR3 in amino acids: CSARTGQETQYF. CDR3 sequence (DNA): TGCAGTGCAAGGACTGGCCAAGAGACCCAGTACTTC. The genes are TRBV20-1 and TRBJ2-5; tentative D call: TRBD2 (5 bases). The germline CDR1 and CDR2 sequences are DFQATT and SNEGSKA (reference sequence). The CDR3 length is 12 residues. The V gene lost 6 bases and the J gene lost 1 base, with 9 bases spanning the gap.

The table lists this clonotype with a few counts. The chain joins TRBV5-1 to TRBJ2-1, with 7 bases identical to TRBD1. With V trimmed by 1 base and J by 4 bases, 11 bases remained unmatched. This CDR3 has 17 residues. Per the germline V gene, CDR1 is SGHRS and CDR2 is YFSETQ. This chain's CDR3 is CASSLRGQVGGYNEQFF. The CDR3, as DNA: TGCGCCAGCAGCTTGAGGGGGCAGGTAGGAGGATACAATGAGCAGTTCTTC.

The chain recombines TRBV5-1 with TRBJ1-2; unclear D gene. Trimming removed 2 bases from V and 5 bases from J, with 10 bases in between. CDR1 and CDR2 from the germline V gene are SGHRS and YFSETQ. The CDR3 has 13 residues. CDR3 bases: TGCGCCAGCAGCTTTCATCCGGTGTATGGCTACACCTTC. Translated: CASSFHPVYGYTF.

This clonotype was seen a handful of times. The CDR3 here is CASSSTGETEAFF. As DNA, the CDR3 is TGTGCCAGCAGCTCCACAGGGGAAACTGAAGCTTTCTTT. The chain is built from TRBV11-2 and TRBJ1-1; 7 bases are shared with TRBD1. This CDR3 has 13 residues. Looked up from germline, CDR1 is SGHAT and CDR2 is FQNNGV. V shed 4 bases, J shed 5 bases, and the junction held 4 bases outside the gene matches. The full variable domain, completed using reference TRBV11-2 and TRBJ1-1, is EAGVAQSPRYKIIEKRQSVAFWCNPISGHATLYWYQQILGQGPKLLIQFQNNGVVDDSQLPKDRFSAERLKGVDSTLKIQPAKLEDSAVYLCASSSTGETEAFFGQGTRLTVV.

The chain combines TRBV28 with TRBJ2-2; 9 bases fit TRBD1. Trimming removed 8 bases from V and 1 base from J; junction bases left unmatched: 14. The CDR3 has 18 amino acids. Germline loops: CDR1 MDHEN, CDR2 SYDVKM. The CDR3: CASLTHRGPRLNTGELFF. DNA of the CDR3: TGTGCCAGCTTAACACACAGGGGGCCCCGATTGAACACCGGGGAGCTGTTTTTT.

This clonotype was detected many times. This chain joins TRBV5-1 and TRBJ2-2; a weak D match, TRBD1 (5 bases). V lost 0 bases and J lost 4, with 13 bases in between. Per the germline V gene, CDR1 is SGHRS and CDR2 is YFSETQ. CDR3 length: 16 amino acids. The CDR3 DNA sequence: TGCGCCAGCAGCTTGGTATCCAGGGTCGCCACCGGGGAGCTGTTTTTT. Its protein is CASSLVSRVATGELFF.

The CDR3 loop reads CASSQLDGGDYNEQFF. CDR3 nucleotides: TGTGCCAGCAGCCAACTTGACGGCGGAGACTACAATGAGCAGTTCTTC. The chain combines TRBV14 with TRBJ2-1, with D hard to call. Germline V gene lookup returns CDR1 SGHDN and CDR2 FVKESK. V dropped 2 bases and J dropped 3 bases, with 14 bases sitting between them. This CDR3 is built from 16 residues.

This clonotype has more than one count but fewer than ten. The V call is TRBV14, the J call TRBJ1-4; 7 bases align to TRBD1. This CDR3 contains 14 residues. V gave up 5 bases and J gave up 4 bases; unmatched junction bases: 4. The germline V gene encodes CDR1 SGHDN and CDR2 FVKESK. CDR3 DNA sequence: TGTGCCAGCAGCAACAGGGGCAGTAATGAAAAACTGTTTTTT. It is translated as CASSNRGSNEKLFF.

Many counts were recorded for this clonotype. The CDR3: CASSFTRDYEQYF. The DNA for the CDR3 is TGTGCCAGCAGCTTCACCCGGGACTACGAGCAGTACTTC. The chain has TRBV7-8 and TRBJ2-7; perhaps TRBD2 as D (5 bases). The CDR3 totals 13 residues. Germline V CDR1 and CDR2: SGHVS, FQNEAQ. V was pared by 3 bases and J by 3 bases, with 9 bases between.

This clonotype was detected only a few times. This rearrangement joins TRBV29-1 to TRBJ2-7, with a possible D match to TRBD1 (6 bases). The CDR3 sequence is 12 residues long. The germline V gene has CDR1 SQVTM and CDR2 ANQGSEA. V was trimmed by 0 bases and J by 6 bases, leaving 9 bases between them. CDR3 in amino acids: CSVEDLDSEQYF. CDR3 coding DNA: TGCAGCGTTGAAGATCTGGACAGCGAGCAGTACTTC.

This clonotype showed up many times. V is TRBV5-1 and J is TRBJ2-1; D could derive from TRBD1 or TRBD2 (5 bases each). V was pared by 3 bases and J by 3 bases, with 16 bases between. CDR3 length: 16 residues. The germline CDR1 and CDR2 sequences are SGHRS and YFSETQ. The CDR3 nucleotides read TGCGCCAGCAGCTCCCCGGGACGCAGGAACTACAATGAGCAGTTCTTC. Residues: CASSSPGRRNYNEQFF.

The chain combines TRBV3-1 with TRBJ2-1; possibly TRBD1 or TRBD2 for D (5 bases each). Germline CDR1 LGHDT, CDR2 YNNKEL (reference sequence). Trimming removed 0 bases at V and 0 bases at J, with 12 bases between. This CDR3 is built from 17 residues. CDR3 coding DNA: TGTGCCAGCAGCCAAGATGGGGGACCGATCTCCTACAATGAGCAGTTCTTC. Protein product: CASSQDGGPISYNEQFF.

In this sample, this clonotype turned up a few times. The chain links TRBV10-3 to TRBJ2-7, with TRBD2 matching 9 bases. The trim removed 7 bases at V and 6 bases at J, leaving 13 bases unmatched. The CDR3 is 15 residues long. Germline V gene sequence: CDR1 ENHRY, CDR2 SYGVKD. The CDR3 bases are TGTGCCATCACCCCGGGGAGCGGGAGGATGGGCGAGCAGTACTTC. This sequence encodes CAITPGSGRMGEQYF.

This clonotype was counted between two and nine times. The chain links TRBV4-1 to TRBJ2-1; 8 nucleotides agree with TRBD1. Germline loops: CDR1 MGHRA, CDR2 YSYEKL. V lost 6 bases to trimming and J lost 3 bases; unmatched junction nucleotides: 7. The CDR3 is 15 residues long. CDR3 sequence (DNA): TGCGCCAGCAGGGTCTCAGGGGGCGGCTACAATGAGCAGTTCTTC. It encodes CASRVSGGGYNEQFF.

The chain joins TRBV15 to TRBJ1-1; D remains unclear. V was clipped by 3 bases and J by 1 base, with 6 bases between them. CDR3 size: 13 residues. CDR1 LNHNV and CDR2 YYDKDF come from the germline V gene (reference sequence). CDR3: CATSRLGNTEAFF. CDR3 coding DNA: TGTGCCACCAGCAGGCTCGGGAACACTGAAGCTTTCTTT.

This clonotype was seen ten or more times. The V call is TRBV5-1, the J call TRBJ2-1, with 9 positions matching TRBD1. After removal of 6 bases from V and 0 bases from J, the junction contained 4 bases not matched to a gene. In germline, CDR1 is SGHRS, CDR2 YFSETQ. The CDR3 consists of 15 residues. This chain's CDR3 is CASTGQGSSYNEQFF. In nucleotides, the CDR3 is TGCGCCAGCACCGGACAGGGGAGCTCCTACAATGAGCAGTTCTTC.

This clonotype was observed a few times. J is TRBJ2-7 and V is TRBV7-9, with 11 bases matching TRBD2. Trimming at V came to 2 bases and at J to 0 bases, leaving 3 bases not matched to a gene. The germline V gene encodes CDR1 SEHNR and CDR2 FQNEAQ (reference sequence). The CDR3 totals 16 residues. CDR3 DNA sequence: TGTGCCAGCAGCTTACCGACTAGCGGGAACTCCTACGAGCAGTACTTC. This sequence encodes CASSLPTSGNSYEQYF.

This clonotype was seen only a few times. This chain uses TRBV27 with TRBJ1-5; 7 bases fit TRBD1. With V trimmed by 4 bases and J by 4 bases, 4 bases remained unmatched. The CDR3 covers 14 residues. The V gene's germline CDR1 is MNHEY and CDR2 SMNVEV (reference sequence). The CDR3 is CASSSGGRNQPQHF. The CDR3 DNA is TGTGCCAGCAGTTCAGGGGGGAGGAATCAGCCCCAGCATTTT.

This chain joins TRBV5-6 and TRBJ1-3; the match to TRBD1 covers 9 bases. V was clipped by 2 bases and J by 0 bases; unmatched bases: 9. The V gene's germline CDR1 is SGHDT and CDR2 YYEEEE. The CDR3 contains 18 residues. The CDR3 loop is CASSFGQGRRGSGNTIYF. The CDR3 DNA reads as TGTGCCAGCAGCTTTGGACAGGGGAGAAGAGGCTCTGGAAACACCATATATTTT.

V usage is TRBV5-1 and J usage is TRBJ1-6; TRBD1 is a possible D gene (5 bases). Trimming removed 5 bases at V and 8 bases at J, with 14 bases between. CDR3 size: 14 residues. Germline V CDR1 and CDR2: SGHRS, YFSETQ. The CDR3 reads CASRGRYSDSPLHF. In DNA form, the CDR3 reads TGCGCCAGCAGGGGACGATATTCCGATTCACCCCTCCACTTT.

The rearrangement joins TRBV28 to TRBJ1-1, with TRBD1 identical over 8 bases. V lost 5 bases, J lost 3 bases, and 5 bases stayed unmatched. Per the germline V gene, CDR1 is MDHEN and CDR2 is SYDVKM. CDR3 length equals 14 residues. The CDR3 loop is CASSVTGEDTEAFF. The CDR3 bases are TGTGCCAGCAGTGTGACAGGGGAGGACACTGAAGCTTTCTTT.